The 7 T cell receptor beta chains listed next were all sequenced from one sample in a study of blood T cell repertoires in COVID-19. Assay used: immunoSEQ multiplex PCR; TCRdb lists only in-frame clones, some missing. The sample has 200,000 to 300,000 clones, around 85% seen once. Sample: peripheral blood. The source of these receptors is a woman aged 60-70 years with active or convalescent COVID-19.

The chain couples TRBV2 to TRBJ1-5; D possibly corresponds to TRBD1 (5 bases). V was cut by 5 bases and J by 4 bases, with 12 bases left in between. The germline gives CDR1 SNHLY, CDR2 FYNNEI. This CDR3 has 14 amino acids. DNA of the CDR3: TGTGCCAGCAGTCGGCGGGACCTGAATCAGCCCCAGCATTTT. Its translation is CASSRRDLNQPQHF.

The V call is TRBV11-3, the J call TRBJ2-1, with TRBD1 as a possible D gene (5 bases). CDR3 length: 17 residues. The V end was cut by 4 bases, the J end by 4 bases, with 20 bases between. The germline gives CDR1 SGHNT, CDR2 YENEEA. This chain's CDR3 is CASSSPTGLAGYNEQFF. The CDR3 DNA sequence: TGTGCCAGCAGCTCCCCAACCGGGTTGGCAGGGTACAATGAGCAGTTCTTC.

The gene calls are TRBV29-1 and TRBJ2-2; possible D gene TRBD2, 7 bases. Germline V gene data show CDR1 as SQVTM and CDR2 as ANQGSEA. This CDR3 is 14 amino acids long. V was clipped by 7 bases and J by 2 bases, with 14 bases between them. CDR3 loop: CSAIRGANTGELFF. Written as DNA, the CDR3 is TGCAGCGCGATACGGGGGGCTAACACCGGGGAGCTGTTTTTT.

The V and J genes are TRBV6-1 and TRBJ2-5; TRBD2 aligns across 7 bases. Trimming cost V 2 bases and J 5 bases; bases outside gene matches: 11. The CDR3 extends over 16 amino acids. The germline V gene has CDR1 MNHNS and CDR2 SASEGT. The DNA for the CDR3 is TGTGCCAGCAGTGAAAAACCCGGGACTACCAGGGAGACCCAGTACTTC. It specifies CASSEKPGTTRETQYF.

The gene calls are TRBV6-5 and TRBJ1-1, with TRBD1 matching over 8 bases. The CDR3 runs to 13 residues. Germline V lookup: CDR1 MNHEY, CDR2 SVGAGI. V shed 8 bases, J shed 5 bases, and the junction held 7 bases outside the gene matches. CDR3 in DNA: TGTGCCAGCCGCTTACAGGGGGGGACTGAAGCTTTCTTT. Its translation: CASRLQGGTEAFF.

The J gene is TRBJ2-5, the V gene TRBV7-2; D gene unclear. The germline V and J ends were trimmed by 6 bases and 3 bases, with 14 bases remaining between them. The CDR3 is 14 amino acids. Germline V gives CDR1 SGHTA, CDR2 FQGNSA. CDR3 sequence (DNA): TGTGCCAGCAGTCGCCGTTATTCGGAAGAGACCCAGTACTTC. Amino acids: CASSRRYSEETQYF.

This chain joins TRBV6-5 and TRBJ1-5; unclear D gene. The CDR3 is made up of 13 amino acids. Trimming shortened V by 3 bases and J by 5 bases, and 8 bases separated the two germline ends. Germline CDR1 reads MNHEY; CDR2 reads SVGAGI. CDR3 coding DNA: TGTGCCAGCAGTTATTCCGTTGATCAGCCCCAGCATTTT. It translates to CASSYSVDQPQHF.